This T cell receptor beta chain was captured by sequencing in a study of beta chain features in type 1 diabetes. What was sequenced were expressed TCRB transcripts, since all of the isolated RNA had been reverse transcribed. Measured with immunoSEQ multiplex PCR; TCRdb has only the in-frame clones, and not every one. The sample has around 140,000 clones; about 13% are singletons. Study findings and constraints: VDJ junctions in type 1 diabetes patients carried more deletions and fewer insertions. Type 1 diabetes patients had moderately but significantly shorter TCRB CDR3s in all four CD4+ subsets.

Trimming at V came to 6 bases and at J to 0 bases, leaving 4 bases not matched to a gene. The CDR3 has 17 amino acids. Per the germline V gene, CDR1 is ENHRY and CDR2 is SYGVKD. Details on this clone: Its antigen is unknown.

J is TRBJ2-1 and V is TRBV10-3; 14 nucleotides align to TRBD2. Sequencing was performed on central memory CD4+ T cells from blood. The clonotype was recovered from a man aged 18 to 29 with type 1 diabetes. The chain's CDR3 is CAISGLAGGPSYNEQFF. CDR3 DNA: TGTGCCATCAGCGGACTAGCGGGGGGCCCCTCCTACAATGAGCAGTTCTTC.